The T cell receptor (beta chain) under discussion was sequenced for a study of cytomegalovirus exposure and HLA in healthy donors. Profiling relied on immunoSEQ multiplex PCR, and the TCRdb table lists in-frame clones only, not all of them. The sample carries approximately 150,000 clones, around 90% recorded once. V shed 6 bases and J shed 7 bases, with 13 bases lying between them. This CDR3 is 13 amino acids long. CDR1 KGHSH and CDR2 LQKENI come from the germline V gene. This receptor was obtained from a man aged 18 to 29 in good health and CMV-seropositive. Sequenced: PBMCs. The V gene is TRBV18, the J gene TRBJ2-1; D might be TRBD2 (5 bases). CDR3 nucleotide sequence: TGTGCCAGCTCCCCCGGACTGCTGAATGAGCAGTTCTTC. Translating gives CASSPGLLNEQFF.